This T cell receptor beta chain was retrieved from a study of T cells after yellow fever vaccination. Regarding the study as a whole: Abundant clonotypes from the bulk population could contaminate FACS-sorted repertoires.

Concerning this clonotype itself: Its antigen is still unknown.

Researchers made TCR cDNA using 5'RACE template switching, and this step added a universal primer site and UMIs. TCRdb called the 5' RACE reads again in MiXCR, with one record for every CDR3 protein. The sample contains 250,000 to 300,000 distinct CDR3 sequences, around 4.9% of which appear only once. Trimming took off 7 bases at V and 4 bases at J, with 14 bases between the two ends. The CDR3 is 14 residues long. Germline V gene lookup returns CDR1 ENHRY and CDR2 SYGVKD. The sequencing here drew on CD4+ T cells sorted from PBMCs, taken on the day of the yellow fever booster vaccination. This receptor was identified in a man aged 18-30 years who received the YFV17D yellow fever vaccine. The V gene is TRBV10-3, the J gene TRBJ1-3; tentative D call: TRBD1 (5 bases). For the CDR3, the DNA is TGTGCCATCAACGGCGCAGGGCACGGAAACACCATATATTTT. It encodes CAINGAGHGNTIYF.